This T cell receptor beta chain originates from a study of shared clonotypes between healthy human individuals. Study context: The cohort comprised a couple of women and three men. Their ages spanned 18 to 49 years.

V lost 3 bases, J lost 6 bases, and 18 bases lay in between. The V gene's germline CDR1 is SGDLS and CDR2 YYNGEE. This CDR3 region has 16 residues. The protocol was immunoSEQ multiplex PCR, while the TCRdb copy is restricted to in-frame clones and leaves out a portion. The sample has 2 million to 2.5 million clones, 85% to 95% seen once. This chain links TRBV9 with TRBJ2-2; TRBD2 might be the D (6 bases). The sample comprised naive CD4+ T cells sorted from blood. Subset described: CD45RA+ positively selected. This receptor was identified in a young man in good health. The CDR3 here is CASSAVAGGGAGELFF. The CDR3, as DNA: TGTGCCAGCAGCGCCGTAGCCGGGGGTGGTGCCGGGGAGCTGTTTTTT.